This T cell receptor beta chain comes out of a study of OX40 agonist ivuxolimab in advanced cancers. Study in general: Patients' therapy was ivuxolimab, an antibody that acts as an agonist of OX40 (CD134).

As for this clone: Its target is unknown.

Study-level results: On average, CD8+ T cells had more expanded clones than CD4+.

The germline CDR1 and CDR2 sequences are SNHLY and FYNNEI. V lost 6 bases and J lost 6; bases outside the gene matches: 8. The CDR3 consists of 15 residues. TCRdb's copy holds only in-frame clones and misses some; the assay was immunoSEQ multiplex PCR. The repertoire consists of over 100,000 clones, with about nine tenths occurring once and the leading ten covering 1.1%. This TCR came from an adult with an advanced solid tumor such as melanoma, head and neck, liver or kidney cancer. This chain joins TRBV2 and TRBJ2-7; 13 bases map to TRBD2. Source: CD4+ or CD8+ T cells sorted from blood, taken in a trial of the OX40 agonist ivuxolimab. The CDR3 DNA reads as TGTGCCAGCAGGCCCAGGACTAGCGGGAGTCTCGAGCAGTACTTC. It codes for CASRPRTSGSLEQYF.